Below are 28 T cell receptor beta chains sequenced from a single sample in a study of blood T cell repertoires in COVID-19. The repertoire was sequenced with immunoSEQ multiplex PCR; TCRdb's copy has only in-frame clones and lacks some. The repertoire includes over 80,000 clones, around 83% of them detected once, and over 15% sits in the top ten. Input material: peripheral blood. These TCRs come from a woman aged 55 to 70 with acute or convalescent COVID-19.

The chain recombines TRBV5-4 with TRBJ2-5; TRBD2 matches at 10 bases. The CDR3 has 16 residues. V was pared by 1 base and J by 6 bases, with 9 bases of the junction left unmatched. CDR1 is SGHNT and CDR2 is YYREEE in the germline V gene (reference sequence). The CDR3 DNA is TGTGCCAGCAGCTTGTTGAGCGGGGGGGGCGGGCAGACCCAGTACTTC. Its protein product is CASSLLSGGGGQTQYF.

V gene TRBV4-2 combines with J gene TRBJ2-1; 8 nucleotides agree with TRBD2. Germline CDR1 reads LGHNA; CDR2 reads YNFKEQ. This CDR3 comprises 16 residues. With V trimmed by 0 bases and J by 8 bases, 9 bases remained unmatched. The CDR3: CASSQEGAGGAHEQFF. In DNA form, the CDR3 reads TGTGCCAGCAGCCAAGAAGGAGCCGGGGGGGCCCATGAGCAGTTCTTC.

This rearrangement joins TRBV6-5 to TRBJ2-7; a possible D gene is TRBD1 (5 bases). The V end was cut by 4 bases, the J end by 0 bases, with 13 bases between. Germline CDR1 reads MNHEY; CDR2 reads SVGAGI. The CDR3 is 15 amino acids. The CDR3 is CASSSRLGDSYEQYF. CDR3 sequence (DNA): TGTGCCAGCAGTTCCCGGCTAGGGGACTCCTACGAGCAGTACTTC.

The V gene is TRBV5-1, the J gene TRBJ2-3; 7 bases match TRBD1. From germline, CDR1 is SGHRS and CDR2 YFSETQ. J lost 3 bases, V lost 3 bases, and 10 bases had no gene match. The CDR3 spans 16 residues. DNA for the CDR3: TGCGCCAGCAGCTCTAGACAGGGCGGACCGACAGATACGCAGTATTTT. It codes for CASSSRQGGPTDTQYF.

V usage is TRBV5-4 and J usage is TRBJ1-5; no definite D call. V was cut by 0 bases and J by 6 bases, with 10 bases left in between. Germline V CDR1 and CDR2: SGHNT, YYREEE (reference sequence). The CDR3 has 14 residues. This CDR3 is CASSLGGLGQPQHF. DNA for the CDR3: TGTGCCAGCAGCTTGGGAGGGTTAGGTCAGCCCCAGCATTTT.

This clone was seen a handful of times. The rearrangement uses TRBV3-1 (or the pseudogene TRBV3-2) and TRBJ1-6; 10 bases agree with TRBD1. V was clipped by 1 base and J by 7 bases; unmatched bases: 1. Germline values: CDR1 LGHDT, CDR2 YNNKEL (reference sequence). There are 15 residues in the CDR3. The chain's CDR3 is CASSQVGQGNSPLHF. As DNA, the CDR3 is TGTGCCAGCAGCCAAGTGGGACAGGGGAATTCACCCCTCCACTTT.

The chain joins TRBV7-2 to TRBJ2-3, with 7 bases aligning to TRBD2. The CDR3 totals 15 residues. V trimming: 1 base; J trimming: 4 bases; junction bases outside the gene matches: 5. Germline V lookup: CDR1 SGHTA, CDR2 FQGNSA. The DNA of the CDR3 is TGTGCCAGCAGCTTAGGAGCGGGATGGTCAGATACGCAGTATTTT. It yields the protein CASSLGAGWSDTQYF. The whole variable domain, filled in from reference TRBV7-2 and TRBJ2-3, reads GAGVSQSPSNKVTEKGKDVELRCDPISGHTALYWYRQSLGQGLEFLIYFQGNSAPDKSGLPSDRFSAERTGGSVSTLTIQRTQQEDSAVYLCASSLGAGWSDTQYFGPGTRLTVL.

The chain employs TRBV6-5 and TRBJ1-5, with D possibly matching TRBD1 (6 bases). The CDR3 is 15 residues long. The V end was cut by 5 bases, the J end by 4 bases, with 15 bases between. Germline lookup yields CDR1 MNHEY and CDR2 SVGAGI. CDR3 loop: CASSTVGAGNQPQHF. The CDR3 DNA reads TGTGCCAGCAGTACCGTGGGGGCAGGGAATCAGCCCCAGCATTTT.

The chain links TRBV2 to TRBJ2-1, with D possibly being TRBD1 (5 bases). V was trimmed by 5 bases and J by 0 bases, leaving 14 bases between them. The CDR3 spans 16 residues. Germline CDR1 SNHLY, CDR2 FYNNEI. Written as DNA, the CDR3 is TGTGCCAGCAGTCCCCAGGGCCTAAGCTCCTACAATGAGCAGTTCTTC. As protein: CASSPQGLSSYNEQFF.

The rearrangement uses TRBV6-6 and TRBJ1-3; 8 nucleotides match TRBD1. Germline V gene data show CDR1 as MNHNY and CDR2 as SVGAGI (reference sequence). V shed 4 bases and J 4 bases; nucleotides not matched to a gene: 6. This CDR3 contains 15 residues. CDR3 sequence (DNA): TGTGCCAGCAGTTCAGGGGGCTTGACCGGAAACACCATATATTTT. Protein: CASSSGGLTGNTIYF.

Only a few counts were recorded for this clone. The CDR3 protein is CASSPRQGLTDTQYF. The DNA of the CDR3 is TGTGCCAGCAGCCCTCGACAGGGGCTGACAGATACGCAGTATTTT. The chain employs TRBV11-1 and TRBJ2-3; 8 nucleotides line up with TRBD1. This CDR3 contains 15 residues. The germline CDR1 and CDR2 sequences are SGHAT and FQDESV (reference sequence). The ends lost 5 bases at V and 3 bases at J; junction bases unmatched: 7. The full variable domain, its missing parts supplied by reference TRBV11-1 and TRBJ2-3, is EAEVAQSPRYKITEKSQAVAFWCDPISGHATLYWYRQILGQGPELLVQFQDESVVDDSQLPKDRFSAERLKGVDSTLKIQPAELGDSAMYLCASSPRQGLTDTQYFGPGTRLTVL.

This clone came up a few times. This chain uses TRBV12-2 with TRBJ1-1; the table's D call TRBD1 went unverified against the DNA. TRBV12-2 is recorded as a pseudogene. The CDR3 runs to 17 residues. DNA for the CDR3: TGTGCAAGTCGCTTAGTAGTAGGGGATATTGGGTACACTGAAGCTTTCTTT. As protein: CASRLVVGDIGYTEAFF.

The CDR3 loop reads CSAQQGDEQFF. The CDR3 bases are TGCAGTGCTCAACAGGGGGATGAGCAGTTCTTC. The chain combines TRBV20-1 with TRBJ2-1; TRBD1 agrees at 8 bases. This CDR3 is 11 amino acids long. CDR1 and CDR2 from the germline V gene are DFQATT and SNEGSKA (reference sequence). J was trimmed by 8 bases and V by 5 bases; bases with no gene match: 2.

V usage is TRBV6-4 and J usage is TRBJ2-7; 10 bases line up with TRBD2. Trimming at V came to 5 bases and at J to 0 bases, leaving 4 bases not matched to a gene. CDR1 is MRHNA and CDR2 is SNTAGT in the germline V gene. There are 15 residues in the CDR3. This CDR3 is CASSSGLAYSYEQYF. The CDR3 bases are TGTGCCAGCAGTTCGGGACTAGCGTACTCCTACGAGCAGTACTTC.

The V call is TRBV10-3, the J call TRBJ1-5; D perhaps matches TRBD1 (5 bases). Trimming pared 1 base from V and 0 bases from J, leaving 7 bases between. CDR1 is ENHRY and CDR2 is SYGVKD in the germline V gene. The length of the CDR3 is 15 residues. As DNA, the CDR3 is TGTGCCATCAGTGAGTGGGGGGGTAGCAATCAGCCCCAGCATTTT. Protein product: CAISEWGGSNQPQHF.

The genes are TRBV7-6 and TRBJ2-1, with TRBD2 identical over 9 bases. V lost 1 base and J lost 6; bases outside the gene matches: 10. Germline V gene sequence: CDR1 SGHVS, CDR2 FNYEAQ. CDR3 length equals 17 residues. The CDR3 loop reads CASSLEVSGGDGNEQFF. CDR3 DNA sequence: TGTGCCAGCAGCTTAGAGGTTAGCGGGGGTGATGGCAATGAGCAGTTCTTC. Using reference TRBV7-6 and TRBJ2-1 for the parts outside the CDR3, the full variable domain is GAGVSQSPRYKVTKRGQDVALRCDPISGHVSLYWYRQALGQGPEFLTYFNYEAQQDKSGLPNDRFSAERPEGSISTLTIQRTEQRDSAMYRCASSLEVSGGDGNEQFFGPGTRLTVL.

This sequence joins TRBV7-9 and TRBJ1-1, with D possibly being TRBD1 (5 bases). Trimming removed 5 bases from V and 2 bases from J, with 15 bases in between. CDR3 size: 15 residues. In germline, CDR1 is SEHNR, CDR2 FQNEAQ (reference sequence). CDR3 protein: CASSPLGQLNTEAFF. The CDR3 nucleotides are TGTGCCAGCAGCCCTCTGGGGCAGTTAAACACTGAAGCTTTCTTT.

The chain combines TRBV9 with TRBJ2-7; 10 bases match TRBD2. Germline trimming cut 1 base from V and 7 bases from J; bases unmatched to any gene: 5. The CDR3 runs 14 residues. The germline gives CDR1 SGDLS, CDR2 YYNGEE. The CDR3 sequence: CASSVTSGVGEQYF. CDR3 nucleotides: TGTGCCAGCAGCGTAACTAGCGGGGTTGGTGAGCAGTACTTC. The whole variable domain, filled in from reference TRBV9 and TRBJ2-7, reads DSGVTQTPKHLITATGQRVTLRCSPRSGDLSVYWYQQSLDQGLQFLIQYYNGEERAKGNILERFSAQQFPDLHSELNLSSLELGDSALYFCASSVTSGVGEQYFGPGTRLTVT.

The chain couples TRBV2 to TRBJ1-2, with 7 bases that match TRBD1. Germline CDR1 reads SNHLY; CDR2 reads FYNNEI. J gave up 2 bases and V 8 bases, and 11 bases lay outside the gene matches. CDR3 length: 15 amino acids. The CDR3 loop reads CASPRTGENNYGYTF. DNA for the CDR3: TGTGCCAGCCCTCGGACAGGCGAAAACAACTATGGCTACACCTTC.

This clone was seen ten or more times. CDR3 coding DNA: TGTGCCAGCAGTCATACGGACGGGACGAACACCGGGGAGCTGTTTTTT. Residues: CASSHTDGTNTGELFF. This chain connects TRBV27 to TRBJ2-2; a possible D gene is TRBD2 (5 bases). The CDR3 has 16 amino acids. Looked up from germline, CDR1 is MNHEY and CDR2 is SMNVEV (reference sequence). Trimming left V 5 bases short and J 0 bases short, with 13 bases between.

The V and J genes are TRBV28 and TRBJ2-5, with D perhaps TRBD1 (5 bases). The V end lost 1 base, the J end lost 0 bases, and 9 bases lay between the germline ends. Germline lookup yields CDR1 MDHEN and CDR2 SYDVKM. The CDR3 is 15 residues long. CDR3 nucleotides: TGTGCCAGCAGTTTATACTCGACAGACCAAGAGACCCAGTACTTC. Protein sequence: CASSLYSTDQETQYF.

This chain joins TRBV25-1 and TRBJ2-3; D might be TRBD2 (6 bases). There are 12 residues in the CDR3. Looked up from germline, CDR1 is MGHDK and CDR2 is SYGVNS. V was shortened by 8 bases and J by 9 bases, with 15 bases between the two germline ends. The CDR3 here is CASRGGVNTQYF. The CDR3 nucleotides are TGTGCCAGCCGCGGAGGGGTGAACACGCAGTATTTT.

In its sample, this clone was seen a few times. The chain carries TRBV11-3 and TRBJ1-5; TRBD1 matches at 10 bases. The germline gives CDR1 SGHNT, CDR2 YENEEA. V was clipped by 5 bases and J by 5 bases; unmatched bases: 9. CDR3 length: 16 amino acids. In nucleotides, the CDR3 is TGTGCCAGCAGCCCATATCAGACAGGGGGCGATCAGCCCCAGCATTTT. This encodes CASSPYQTGGDQPQHF.

CDR3 loop: CASSFAGSRNEAFF. CDR3 sequence (DNA): TGTGCCAGCAGTTTTGCGGGGTCCCGGAATGAAGCTTTCTTT. The J gene is TRBJ1-1, the V gene TRBV28; D call uncertain. CDR1 and CDR2 from the germline V gene are MDHEN and SYDVKM. The germline V and J ends were trimmed by 3 bases and 7 bases, with 15 bases remaining between them. The CDR3 has 14 residues.

This CDR3 reads CATSPRQGSNTEAFF. For the CDR3, the DNA is TGTGCCACCAGCCCAAGACAGGGATCGAACACTGAAGCTTTCTTT. The chain combines TRBV15 with TRBJ1-1, with TRBD1 matching over 7 bases. This CDR3 has 15 amino acids. V lost 5 bases and J lost 1; bases outside the gene matches: 7. The germline V gene has CDR1 LNHNV and CDR2 YYDKDF (reference sequence).

The J gene is TRBJ2-1, the V gene TRBV9; a possible D gene is TRBD1 (5 bases). The CDR3 is 19 amino acids. From germline, CDR1 is SGDLS and CDR2 YYNGEE. The V end was cut by 0 bases, the J end by 0 bases, with 19 bases between. CDR3 coding DNA: TGTGCCAGCAGCGTAGTAGGGGCCCCGGGCACCCCCTCCTACAATGAGCAGTTCTTC. Amino acid sequence: CASSVVGAPGTPSYNEQFF.

This clone was seen only a few times. This chain links TRBV5-1 with TRBJ2-7; 9 bases are a match to TRBD1. The CDR3 has 16 amino acids. CDR1 SGHRS and CDR2 YFSETQ come from the germline V gene. With V trimmed by 0 bases and J by 4 bases, 8 bases remained unmatched. The CDR3 is CASSLAQGTGMYEQYF. Written as DNA, the CDR3 is TGCGCCAGCAGCTTGGCCCAAGGGACAGGGATGTACGAGCAGTACTTC.

V is TRBV7-2 and J is TRBJ2-7; 8 positions match TRBD1. The V and J ends lost 5 bases and 7 bases, in that order; junction bases with no gene match: 10. The CDR3 is 14 amino acids. CDR1 SGHTA and CDR2 FQGNSA come from the germline V gene. The CDR3 region has the DNA TGTGCCAGCAGCGACAGGACAGGGTCAAGGGAGCAGTACTTC. This encodes CASSDRTGSREQYF. The variable domain in full, completed from reference TRBV7-2 and TRBJ2-7, reads GAGVSQSPSNKVTEKGKDVELRCDPISGHTALYWYRQSLGQGLEFLIYFQGNSAPDKSGLPSDRFSAERTGGSVSTLTIQRTQQEDSAVYLCASSDRTGSREQYFGPGTRLTVT.